This TCR beta chain stems from a study of blood T cell repertoires in COVID-19. Study background: The United States, Italy and Spain were the sources of the acute and convalescent COVID-19 samples.

This study enrolled people aged 18 to 89 from around 26 US geographic areas. This clone was detected once. Per the authors' pipeline: The authors estimated nucleated cell counts from reference gene primer amplification. The method was immunoSEQ multiplex PCR; TCRdb's version includes in-frame clones alone and lacks a portion of them. Clonal size and the V and J genes are those of that table, whereas D and trimming came from the DNA. The table has about 180,000 clones, approximately 89% seen once. From germline, CDR1 is SEHNR and CDR2 FQNEAQ (reference sequence). Trimming cost V 1 base and J 0 bases, with 11 bases left between them. CDR3 size: 16 residues.

The chain has TRBV7-9 and TRBJ2-3, with D unresolved. The sequencing sample was made of PBMCs or T cells enriched from blood (not recorded which). This sequence was found in a woman aged 40 to 50 with acute COVID-19. The CDR3 bases are TGTGCCAGCAGCTTAGGAGCTGATACTAGCACAGATACGCAGTATTTT. Translated: CASSLGADTSTDTQYF.